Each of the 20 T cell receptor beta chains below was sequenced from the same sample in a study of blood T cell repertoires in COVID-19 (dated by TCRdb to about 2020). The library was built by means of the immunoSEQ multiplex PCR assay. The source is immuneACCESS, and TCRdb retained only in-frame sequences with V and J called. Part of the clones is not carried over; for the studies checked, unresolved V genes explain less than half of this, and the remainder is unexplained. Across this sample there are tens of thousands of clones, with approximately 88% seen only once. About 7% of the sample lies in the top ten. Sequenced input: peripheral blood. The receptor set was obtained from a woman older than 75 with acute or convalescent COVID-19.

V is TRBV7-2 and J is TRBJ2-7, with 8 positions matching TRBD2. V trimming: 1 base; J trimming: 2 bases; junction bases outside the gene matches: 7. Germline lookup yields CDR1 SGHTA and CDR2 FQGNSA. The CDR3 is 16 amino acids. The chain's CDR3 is CASSLGPTSGAYEQYF. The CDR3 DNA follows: TGTGCCAGCAGCTTAGGCCCCACTAGCGGAGCCTACGAGCAGTACTTC.

CDR3 loop: CASSRDSYGYTF. DNA of the CDR3: TGTGCCAGCAGCCGCGACAGCTATGGCTACACCTTC. The chain couples TRBV28 to TRBJ1-2; maybe TRBD1 (5 bases). V was cut by 6 bases and J by 4 bases, with 9 bases left in between. Germline V CDR1 and CDR2: MDHEN, SYDVKM. CDR3 length equals 12 residues.

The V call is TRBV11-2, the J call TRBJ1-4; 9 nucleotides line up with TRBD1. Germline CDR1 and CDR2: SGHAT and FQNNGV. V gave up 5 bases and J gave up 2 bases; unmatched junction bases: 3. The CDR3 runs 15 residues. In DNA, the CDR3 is TGTGCCAGCAGCCCAGACAGGGGGACTAATGAAAAACTGTTTTTT. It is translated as CASSPDRGTNEKLFF.

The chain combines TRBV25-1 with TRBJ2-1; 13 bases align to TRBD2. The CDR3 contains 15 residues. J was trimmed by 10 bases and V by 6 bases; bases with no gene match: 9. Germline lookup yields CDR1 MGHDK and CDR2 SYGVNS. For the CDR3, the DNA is TGTGCCAGCAGAGACCACGGGACTAGCGGGATGGAGCAGTTCTTC. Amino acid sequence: CASRDHGTSGMEQFF. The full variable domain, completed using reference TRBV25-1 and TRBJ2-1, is EADIYQTPRYLVIGTGKKITLECSQTMGHDKMYWYQQDPGMELHLIHYSYGVNSTEKGDLSSESTVSRIRTEHFPLTLESARPSHTSQYLCASRDHGTSGMEQFFGPGTRLTVL.

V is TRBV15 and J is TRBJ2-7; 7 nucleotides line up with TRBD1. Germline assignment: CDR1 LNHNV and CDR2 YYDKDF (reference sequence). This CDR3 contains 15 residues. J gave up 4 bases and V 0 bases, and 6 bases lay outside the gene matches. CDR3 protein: CATSRDRGKEYEQYF. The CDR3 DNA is TGTGCCACCAGCAGAGACAGGGGGAAAGAATACGAGCAGTACTTC.

In nucleotides, the CDR3 is TGTGCCAGCAGCTTATTCCCGACTAGCGGGGATGAGCAGTTCTTC. Protein product: CASSLFPTSGDEQFF. The rearrangement links TRBV7-9 to TRBJ2-1; 11 bases line up with TRBD2. CDR3 length: 15 amino acids. The germline CDR1 and CDR2 sequences are SEHNR and FQNEAQ (reference sequence). The V and J ends lost 2 bases and 8 bases, in that order; junction bases with no gene match: 5.

The CDR3 DNA follows: TGCGCCAGCAGCTTGGAGGGAACGGGAGGCACAGATACGCAGTATTTT. Amino acid sequence: CASSLEGTGGTDTQYF. The chain couples TRBV5-1 to TRBJ2-3; D may be TRBD2 (6 bases). Germline CDR1 is SGHRS and CDR2 is YFSETQ. The CDR3 runs to 16 residues. Between the trimmed V and J ends, which lost 0 bases and 1 base, there was a span of 12 bases.

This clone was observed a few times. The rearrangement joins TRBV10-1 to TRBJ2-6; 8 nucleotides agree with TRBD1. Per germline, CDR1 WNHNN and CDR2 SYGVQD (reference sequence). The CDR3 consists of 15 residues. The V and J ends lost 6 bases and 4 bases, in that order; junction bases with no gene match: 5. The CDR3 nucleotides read TGCGCCAGCAGCGGACAGGGTGCGGGGGCCAACGTCCTGACTTTC. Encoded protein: CASSGQGAGANVLTF.

CDR3 nucleotides: TGTGCCAGCAGCTTGGGAGACAGGGATAATGAAAAACTGTTTTTT. This translates into CASSLGDRDNEKLFF. The chain combines TRBV5-5 with TRBJ1-4, with 7 bases matching TRBD1. The CDR3 sequence is 15 residues long. Germline V gives CDR1 SGHKS, CDR2 YYEKEE (reference sequence). V lost 0 bases, J lost 4 bases, and 3 bases stayed unmatched.

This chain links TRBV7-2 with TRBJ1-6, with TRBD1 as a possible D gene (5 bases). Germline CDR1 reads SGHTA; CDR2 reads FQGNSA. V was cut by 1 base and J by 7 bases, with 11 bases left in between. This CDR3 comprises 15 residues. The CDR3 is CASSLVAGKNSPLHF. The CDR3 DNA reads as TGTGCCAGCAGCTTAGTGGCAGGGAAAAATTCACCCCTCCACTTT.

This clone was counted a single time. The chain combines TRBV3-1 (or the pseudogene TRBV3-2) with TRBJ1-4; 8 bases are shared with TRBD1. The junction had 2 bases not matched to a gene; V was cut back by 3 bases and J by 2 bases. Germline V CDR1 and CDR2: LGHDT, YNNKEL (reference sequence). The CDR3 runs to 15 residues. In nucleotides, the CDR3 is TGTGCCAGCAGCCATGCAGGGGGCACTAATGAAAAACTGTTTTTT. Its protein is CASSHAGGTNEKLFF.

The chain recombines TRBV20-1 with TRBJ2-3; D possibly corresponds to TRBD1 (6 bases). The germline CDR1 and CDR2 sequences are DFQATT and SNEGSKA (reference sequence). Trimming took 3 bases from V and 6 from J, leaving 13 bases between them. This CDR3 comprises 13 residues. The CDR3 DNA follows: TGCAGTGCTAGTGATCTTAGGGGGGATACGCAGTATTTT. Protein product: CSASDLRGDTQYF.

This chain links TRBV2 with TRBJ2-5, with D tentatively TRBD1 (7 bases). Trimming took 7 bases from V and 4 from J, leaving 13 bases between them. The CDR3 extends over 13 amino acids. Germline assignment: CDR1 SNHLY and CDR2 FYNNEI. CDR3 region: CASTAQGGETQYF. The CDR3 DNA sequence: TGTGCCAGCACGGCCCAGGGGGGAGAGACCCAGTACTTC.

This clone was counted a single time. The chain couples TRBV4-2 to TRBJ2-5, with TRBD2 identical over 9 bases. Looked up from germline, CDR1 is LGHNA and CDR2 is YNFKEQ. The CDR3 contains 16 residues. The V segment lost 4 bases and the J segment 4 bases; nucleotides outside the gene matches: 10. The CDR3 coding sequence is TGTGCCAGCAGCCGATTTAGCGGGGGCGAGGGAGAGACCCAGTACTTC. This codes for CASSRFSGGEGETQYF.

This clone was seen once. CDR3 protein: CASSGDIGANIAGNTIYF. The CDR3 nucleotides are TGCGCCAGCAGTGGGGACATAGGGGCGAATATAGCTGGAAACACCATATATTTT. This chain uses TRBV10-1 with TRBJ1-3, with D tentatively TRBD1 (6 bases). This CDR3 has 18 amino acids. Germline V gene lookup returns CDR1 WNHNN and CDR2 SYGVQD (reference sequence). V gave up 4 bases and J gave up 2 bases, with 21 bases separating them.

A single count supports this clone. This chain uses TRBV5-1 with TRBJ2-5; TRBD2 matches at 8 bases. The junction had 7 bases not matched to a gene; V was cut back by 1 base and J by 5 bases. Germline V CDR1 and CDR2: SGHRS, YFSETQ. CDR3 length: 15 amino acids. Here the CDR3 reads CASSLTTSGGETQYF. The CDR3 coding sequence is TGCGCCAGCAGCTTGACTACCAGCGGGGGTGAGACCCAGTACTTC.

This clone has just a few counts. CDR3 in DNA: TGCGCCAGCAGCTTGGGAGGGACAGGGGGCTCTGGGGCCAACGTCCTGACTTTC. It is translated as CASSLGGTGGSGANVLTF. V usage is TRBV5-1 and J usage is TRBJ2-6; 11 bases match TRBD1. The CDR3 contains 18 residues. The germline CDR1 and CDR2 sequences are SGHRS and YFSETQ. Losses at the gene ends were 0 bases for V and 0 bases for J; bases not matched to a gene: 2.

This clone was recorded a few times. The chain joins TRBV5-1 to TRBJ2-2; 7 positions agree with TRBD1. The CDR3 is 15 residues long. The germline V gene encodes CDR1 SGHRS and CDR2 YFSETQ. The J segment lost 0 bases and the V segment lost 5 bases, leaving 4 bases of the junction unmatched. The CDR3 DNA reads TGCGCCAGCAGTCCGACAGGGCCGAACACCGGGGAGCTGTTTTTT. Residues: CASSPTGPNTGELFF.

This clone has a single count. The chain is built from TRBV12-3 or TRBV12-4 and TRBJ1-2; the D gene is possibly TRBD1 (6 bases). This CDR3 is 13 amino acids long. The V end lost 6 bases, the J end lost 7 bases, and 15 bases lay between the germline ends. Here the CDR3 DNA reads TGTGCCAGCAGGGGAAAGGGGGTCCTTGGCTACACCTTC. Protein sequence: CASRGKGVLGYTF.

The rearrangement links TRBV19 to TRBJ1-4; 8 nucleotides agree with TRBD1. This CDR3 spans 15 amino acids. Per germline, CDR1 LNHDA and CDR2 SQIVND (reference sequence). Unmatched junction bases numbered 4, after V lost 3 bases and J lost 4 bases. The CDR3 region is CASSIRQGINEKLFF. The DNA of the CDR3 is TGTGCCAGTAGTATCCGACAGGGGATTAATGAAAAACTGTTTTTT.